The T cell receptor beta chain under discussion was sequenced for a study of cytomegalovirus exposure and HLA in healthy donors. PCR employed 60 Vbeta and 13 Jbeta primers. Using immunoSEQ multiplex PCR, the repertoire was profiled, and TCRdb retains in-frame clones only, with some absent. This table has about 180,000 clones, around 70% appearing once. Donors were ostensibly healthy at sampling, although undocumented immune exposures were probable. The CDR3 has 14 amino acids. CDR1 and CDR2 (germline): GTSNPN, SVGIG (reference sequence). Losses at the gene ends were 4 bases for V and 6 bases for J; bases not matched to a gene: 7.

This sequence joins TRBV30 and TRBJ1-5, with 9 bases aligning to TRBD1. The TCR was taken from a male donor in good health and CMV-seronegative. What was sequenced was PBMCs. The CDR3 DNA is TGTGCCTGGACCCCGGGACAGGGAGGTCAGCCCCAGCATTTT. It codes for CAWTPGQGGQPQHF.